This record looks at one T cell receptor beta chain sequence and its context. The target of this receptor is not known. Base qualities are not provided; no much larger clone lies one nucleotide away. The data originate from a study of Ad26.COV2.S vaccination and SARS-CoV-2 variants (dated by TCRdb to about 2021). At the level of the whole study: Donors in the vaccine arm were drawn from COV1001, a multicentre, randomized, double-blind, placebo-controlled phase I-IIa trial testing Ad26.COV2.S in healthy adults. Trial participants were randomized into five groups of five, in which low-dose or high-dose Ad26.COV2.S was given once or twice, or placebo was given on both occasions. Investigators did not know the trial group allocation while performing experiments and assessing outcomes. The specificity and breadth of SARS-CoV-2-reactive T cell receptors after Ad26.COV2.S vaccination were assessed by TCRbeta repertoire sequencing. Ad26.COV2.S was administered intramuscularly at 5 x 10^10 or 1 x 10^11 viral particles, either as a single shot or as two shots given 56 days apart. The TCR-sequenced set comprised approximately 32 samples: around 20 Ad26.COV2.S vaccine recipients, 5 placebo recipients and 8 SARS-CoV-2 convalescent individuals. The full study reports these points: According to the authors, total T cell responses may have been underestimated by the TCR breadth and depth analyses. Compared with placebo recipients, Ad26.COV2.S recipients showed higher spike-specific TCR breadth (P = 0.0014). Substantial breadth of spike-specific CD8+ and CD4+ T cell responses was reported after vaccination. Vaccine and placebo recipients had comparable non-spike TCR breadth, which fits with the vaccine containing only spike. The study was not powered for comparison of responses between vaccine doses or regimens.

Its CDR3 holds 15 amino acids, cysteine through phenylalanine. Left in the record is the CDR3 DNA by itself, 45 bases read in frame from the first base. As encoded in the germline V gene, CDR1 is KGHSH while CDR2 is LQKENI. Unmatched junction bases come to 2, with V trimmed by 0 bases and J by 1 base. The sample's treatment or condition label is to be understood as: about 20 received Ad26.COV2.S at low or high dose, single or two shots; five or six received placebo; per-sample allocation not given. For vaccine and placebo recipients, repertoires were sequenced using samples collected on day 63 after the first injection. Cohort 1b enrolled some 25 adults aged 18-55 years at a single site in Boston, USA, between 29 July and 7 August 2020. Ad26.COV2.S was a replication-incompetent adenovirus type 26 vector expressing a prefusion-stabilized SARS-CoV-2 spike protein from the original Wuhan strain. The immunoSEQ Assay was the method used to sequence TCRbeta CDR3 regions. After extraction, genomic DNA underwent amplification by bias-controlled multiplex PCR, followed by high-throughput sequencing. Turning to the authors' computational methods: To quantify the absolute abundance of every unique TCRbeta CDR3 region, sequences were collapsed and filtered. Usable DNA was measured by amplifying reference genes present in all nucleated cells, and TCRbeta template counts were normalized to that usable DNA to estimate T cell fraction. Repertoire TCRs were annotated as SARS-CoV-2-specific when V gene, CDR3 amino acid sequence and J gene were exactly matched to a known reactive TCR set. The reference SARS-CoV-2 TCR set was obtained from MIRA and was filtered for enrichment in COVID-19-positive ImmuneCODE repertoires, whereby public or cross-reactive TCRs were removed. Using the MIRA antigens, annotated TCRs were further analysed by specific ORF or by position within an ORF. Breadth was defined as annotated unique rearrangements over total unique productive rearrangements; depth was the summed frequency of those rearrangements. Group comparisons of TCR breadth used two-sided Wilcoxon rank-sum tests. This is the immuneACCESS table as TCRdb keeps it, with only in-frame sequences that have V and J called. A part of the clones is gone; compared with another copy, unresolved V genes explain less than half, and the rest is unexplained. The D gene and trimming were derived from the DNA, and the V and J assignments and clone size from that table. For this sample there are 250,000 to 300,000 clones; 87% appear just once. 3% to 4% of the sample is held by the ten biggest clonotypes.

The chain is made from TRBV18 and TRBJ2-7, with 8 bases aligning to TRBD2. The clonotype comes from a person aged 18-60 years who received the Ad26.COV2.S COVID-19 vaccine or a placebo. Specimen: peripheral blood, collected in a trial of Ad26.COV2.S vaccine versus placebo. The CDR3 protein sequence reads: CASSPPGLGSYEQYF. At the DNA level, the sequence is TGTGCCAGCTCACCACCGGGACTAGGATCCTACGAGCAGTACTTC.